The T cell receptor (beta chain) described here comes from a study of shared clonotypes between healthy human individuals. Germline V CDR1 and CDR2: LNHNV, YYDKDF (reference sequence). This CDR3 contains 15 residues. The ends were cut back, 4 bases at V and 3 bases at J, with 14 bases in the middle. This clone has at least ten counts. Antigen unknown. CCR7-negative CD45RA+ TemRA cells were combined with CD45RO+ cells to form CD8 memory. Findings of the study overall: Naive CD4 clonotype sharing across several donors was approximately 5%. The researchers took only blood, and tissue repertoires probably look different.

DNA at roughly 0.2 ug, around 30,000 T cell genomes, went into sorted-subset replicate PCRs. Sequenced by immunoSEQ multiplex PCR; TCRdb stores in-frame clones only, minus some. Found here are about 690,000 clones, about 90% of them singletons; the top ten hold 34%. Sequenced: memory CD8+ T cells from PBMCs. Stated subset: CD45RO+ cells pooled with CCR7-negative TemRA cells. This chain uses TRBV15 with TRBJ2-3; tentatively, D is TRBD1 or TRBD2 (5 bases each). This sequence originates from a man younger than 30 in good health. Some clones in this sample may be carry-over from other donors' samples. CDR3 amino acids: CATSTGPGRTDTQYF. CDR3 coding DNA: TGTGCCACCAGCACCGGGCCAGGGAGAACAGATACGCAGTATTTT.